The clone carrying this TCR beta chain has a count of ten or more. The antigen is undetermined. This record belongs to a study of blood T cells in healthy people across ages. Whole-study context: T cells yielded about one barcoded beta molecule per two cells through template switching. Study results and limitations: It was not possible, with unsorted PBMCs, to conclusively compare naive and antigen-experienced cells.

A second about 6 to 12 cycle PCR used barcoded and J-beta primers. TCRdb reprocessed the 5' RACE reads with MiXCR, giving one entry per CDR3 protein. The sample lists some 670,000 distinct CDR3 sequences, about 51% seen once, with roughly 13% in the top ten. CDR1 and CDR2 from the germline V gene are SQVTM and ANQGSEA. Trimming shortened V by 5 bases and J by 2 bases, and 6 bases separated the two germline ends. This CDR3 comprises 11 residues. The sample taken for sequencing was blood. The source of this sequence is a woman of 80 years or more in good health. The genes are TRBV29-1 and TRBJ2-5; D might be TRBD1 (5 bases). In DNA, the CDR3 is TGCAGCGTTAGACAGCAAGAGACCCAGTACTTC. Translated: CSVRQQETQYF.